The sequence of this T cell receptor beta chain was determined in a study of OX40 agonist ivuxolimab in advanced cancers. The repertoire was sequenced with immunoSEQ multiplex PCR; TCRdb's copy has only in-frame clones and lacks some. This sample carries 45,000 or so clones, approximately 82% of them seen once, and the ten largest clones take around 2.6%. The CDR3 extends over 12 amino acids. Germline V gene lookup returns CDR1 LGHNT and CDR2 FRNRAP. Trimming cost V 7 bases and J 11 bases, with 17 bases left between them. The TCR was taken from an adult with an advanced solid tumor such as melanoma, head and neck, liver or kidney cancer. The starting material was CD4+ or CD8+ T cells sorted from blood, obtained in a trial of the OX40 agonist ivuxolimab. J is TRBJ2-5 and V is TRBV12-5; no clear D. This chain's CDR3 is CASDLFSSLQYF. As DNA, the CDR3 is TGTGCTAGTGATCTGTTTTCAAGTTTGCAGTACTTC.